These 31 T cell receptor beta chains share one sample of origin, sequenced in a study of T cell changes during pregnancy in multiple sclerosis. Measured with immunoSEQ multiplex PCR; TCRdb has only the in-frame clones, and not every one. The sample lists about 99,000 clones; 80% to 95% were seen once. This specimen consisted of peripheral blood, obtained after pregnancy. Receptors were obtained from a female donor with multiple sclerosis, enrolled in a pregnancy study.

This chain uses TRBV7-9 with TRBJ2-3, with TRBD2 matching over 16 bases. The V gene's germline CDR1 is SEHNR and CDR2 FQNEAQ (reference sequence). CDR3 length: 17 amino acids. The V and J ends lost 4 bases and 5 bases, in that order; junction bases with no gene match: 6. The CDR3, as DNA: TGTGCCAGCAGCTCCGGGACTAGCGGGAGGGTGGGAGATACGCAGTATTTT. Its protein product is CASSSGTSGRVGDTQYF.

The chain carries TRBV4-1 and TRBJ2-1, with a possible D match to TRBD2 (5 bases). From germline, CDR1 is MGHRA and CDR2 YSYEKL. The CDR3 totals 15 residues. Trimming stripped 1 base from V and 4 bases from J, with 11 bases between. The DNA for the CDR3 is TGCGCCAGCAGCCAAGGGACCCGGGGTTACAATGAGCAGTTCTTC. This gives the protein CASSQGTRGYNEQFF.

The chain has TRBV21-1 and TRBJ2-5; the table's D gene call, TRBD1, was not cross checked with the DNA. TRBV21-1 counts as a pseudogene. This CDR3 has 18 amino acids. CDR3 sequence (DNA): TGTGCCAGCAGACCTTACCTAAGGGGAACCGGCTATCAAGAGACCCAGTACTTC. Its protein is CASRPYLRGTGYQETQYF.

The chain couples TRBV5-3 to TRBJ2-7; tentatively, D is TRBD2 (6 bases). TRBV5-3 is an ORF, and what it does is uncertain. V lost 2 bases and J 0 bases, leaving 9 bases between the germline ends. This CDR3 has 14 residues. The CDR3 DNA reads as TGTGCCAGAAGCTTCCTAGCGCTCTCCTACGAGCAGTACTTC. It specifies CARSFLALSYEQYF.

The chain joins TRBV19 to TRBJ2-3, with D possibly matching TRBD1 (6 bases). Germline CDR1 reads LNHDA; CDR2 reads SQIVND (reference sequence). The length of the CDR3 is 13 residues. Trimming took off 8 bases at V and 6 bases at J, with 15 bases between the two ends. The CDR3 coding sequence is TGTGCCAGTGGTAACAGGGACCGGGATACGCAGTATTTT. Translated, it gives CASGNRDRDTQYF.

This chain connects TRBV30 to TRBJ2-3, with 12 bases fitting TRBD2. Germline V gene lookup returns CDR1 GTSNPN and CDR2 SVGIG (reference sequence). The CDR3 loop spans 14 amino acids. V was clipped by 6 bases and J by 2 bases; unmatched bases: 3. The CDR3 sequence is CACGLAGTTDTQYF. The CDR3 DNA is TGTGCCTGCGGACTAGCGGGGACCACAGATACGCAGTATTTT.

This clone was counted once. V usage is TRBV12-5 and J usage is TRBJ1-5; 8 bases match TRBD1. Trimming took 3 bases from V and 6 from J; bases not matched to a gene: 16. Germline V lookup: CDR1 LGHNT, CDR2 FRNRAP. CDR3 size: 18 residues. The CDR3 reads CASGFSLTDRGLSQPQHF. The DNA of the CDR3 is TGTGCTAGTGGTTTTTCCTTGACCGACAGGGGATTAAGTCAGCCCCAGCATTTT.

The chain combines TRBV6-4 with TRBJ2-7; D call uncertain. Germline CDR1 is MRHNA and CDR2 is SNTAGT. The CDR3 runs to 14 residues. V was clipped by 0 bases and J by 4 bases, with 10 bases between them. The CDR3 is CASSDSSRSYEQYF. The CDR3 DNA reads as TGTGCCAGCAGTGACTCGTCCAGATCTTACGAGCAGTACTTC.

The J gene is TRBJ2-7, the V gene TRBV13; 13 bases match TRBD2. J was trimmed by 3 bases and V by 4 bases; bases with no gene match: 6. This CDR3 is built from 16 residues. Looked up from germline, CDR1 is PRHDT and CDR2 is FYEKMQ (reference sequence). The CDR3 region has the DNA TGTGCCAGCAGCTCAGGACTAGCGGGGGTAAGCTACGAGCAGTACTTC. Protein: CASSSGLAGVSYEQYF.

This CDR3 reads CASSHGTSGSNEQFF. The CDR3 coding sequence is TGCGCCAGCAGCCACGGGACTAGCGGGAGCAATGAGCAGTTCTTC. This chain uses TRBV4-1 with TRBJ2-1; 14 bases are shared with TRBD2. Germline trimming cut 3 bases from V and 6 bases from J; bases unmatched to any gene: 1. The CDR3 covers 15 residues. In germline, CDR1 is MGHRA, CDR2 YSYEKL.

The chain combines TRBV5-1 with TRBJ2-3, with a tentative D call TRBD2 (6 bases). The germline V gene has CDR1 SGHRS and CDR2 YFSETQ. This CDR3 contains 15 residues. V was shortened by 3 bases and J by 0 bases, with 11 bases between the two germline ends. The CDR3 nucleotides read TGCGCCAGCAGCTGGGGGGACCGGAGCACAGATACGCAGTATTTT. It is translated as CASSWGDRSTDTQYF.

The V and J genes are TRBV6-6 and TRBJ2-1; TRBD2 aligns across 7 bases. The J segment lost 4 bases and the V segment lost 2 bases, leaving 2 bases of the junction unmatched. CDR3 length: 14 amino acids. Germline CDR1 and CDR2: MNHNY and SVGAGI (reference sequence). CDR3 sequence (DNA): TGTGCCAGCAGTTACGGGGGGGTTTACAATGAGCAGTTCTTC. Its translation is CASSYGGVYNEQFF.

The chain has TRBV11-2 and TRBJ2-2, with 12 bases matching TRBD2. V was clipped by 5 bases and J by 6 bases; unmatched bases: 7. CDR3 size: 16 residues. Germline V gives CDR1 SGHAT, CDR2 FQNNGV. CDR3 loop: CASSPGLAGLSGELFF. DNA for the CDR3: TGTGCCAGCAGCCCAGGACTAGCGGGACTTTCCGGGGAGCTGTTTTTT.

The chain employs TRBV19 and TRBJ2-1; D is possibly TRBD2 (6 bases). This CDR3 contains 13 residues. Trimming removed 3 bases at V and 6 bases at J, with 9 bases between. CDR1 and CDR2 (germline): LNHDA, SQIVND (reference sequence). CDR3 residues: CASSMGTLNEQFF. Here the CDR3 DNA reads TGTGCCAGTAGTATGGGGACTCTCAATGAGCAGTTCTTC.

The chain carries TRBV27 and TRBJ2-1; perhaps TRBD2 as D (6 bases). Per germline, CDR1 MNHEY and CDR2 SMNVEV (reference sequence). Trimming stripped 5 bases from V and 0 bases from J, with 11 bases between. CDR3 length equals 15 residues. The CDR3 loop reads CASSHRDSSYNEQFF. CDR3 in DNA: TGTGCCAGCAGTCACCGGGACTCCTCCTACAATGAGCAGTTCTTC.

The chain recombines TRBV4-1 with TRBJ1-1; no clear D gene. Looked up from germline, CDR1 is MGHRA and CDR2 is YSYEKL. The V gene lost 0 bases and the J gene lost 1 base, with 12 bases spanning the gap. The CDR3 has 16 amino acids. CDR3 protein: CASSQDLGSRNTEAFF. CDR3 DNA: TGCGCCAGCAGCCAAGATCTCGGGAGCCGGAACACTGAAGCTTTCTTT.

The chain uses TRBV27 and TRBJ1-3, with D possibly being TRBD1 (5 bases). Trimming removed 5 bases at V and 4 bases at J, with 24 bases between. The CDR3 is 18 amino acids. Germline V lookup: CDR1 MNHEY, CDR2 SMNVEV (reference sequence). This CDR3 is CASSDRGPGGTGGNTIYF. Here the CDR3 DNA reads TGTGCCAGCAGTGATAGAGGGCCCGGCGGGACGGGAGGAAACACCATATATTTT.

The gene calls are TRBV6-4 and TRBJ2-1; 8 nucleotides line up with TRBD2. The V segment lost 6 bases and the J segment 0 bases; nucleotides outside the gene matches: 10. The germline V gene has CDR1 MRHNA and CDR2 SNTAGT. This CDR3 has 17 residues. CDR3 amino acids: CASSPAKTSASYNEQFF. CDR3 nucleotide sequence: TGTGCCAGCAGCCCGGCTAAGACTAGCGCCTCCTACAATGAGCAGTTCTTC.

This clone occurred once. The rearrangement joins TRBV5-1 to TRBJ2-3; 7 nucleotides line up with TRBD2. The CDR3 has 15 residues. Looked up from germline, CDR1 is SGHRS and CDR2 is YFSETQ. V trimming: 0 bases; J trimming: 5 bases; junction bases outside the gene matches: 6. The CDR3 sequence is CASSLGAGAGDTQYF. CDR3 DNA: TGCGCCAGCAGCTTGGGGGCGGGAGCCGGAGATACGCAGTATTTT.

This chain links TRBV7-7 with TRBJ1-5; D not resolved. The germline gives CDR1 SSHAT, CDR2 FNYEAQ (reference sequence). The V and J ends lost 4 bases and 7 bases respectively, with 8 bases between them. The CDR3 consists of 12 residues. This CDR3 reads CASSCLVQPQHF. The CDR3 DNA reads TGTGCCAGCAGCTGCCTAGTCCAGCCCCAGCATTTT.

The rearrangement uses TRBV25-1 and TRBJ2-1, with TRBD1 matching over 9 bases. Trimming at V came to 4 bases and at J to 8 bases, leaving 15 bases not matched to a gene. Germline lookup yields CDR1 MGHDK and CDR2 SYGVNS. The CDR3 spans 17 residues. The CDR3 bases are TGTGCCAGCAGTGGGAGGAGGCGGGACAGGGCGGATTATGAGCAGTTCTTC. This translates into CASSGRRRDRADYEQFF.

V usage is TRBV27 and J usage is TRBJ2-1, with D possibly matching TRBD2 (6 bases). Germline V gene lookup returns CDR1 MNHEY and CDR2 SMNVEV (reference sequence). The germline V and J ends were trimmed by 7 bases and 14 bases, with 18 bases remaining between them. The CDR3 sequence is 12 residues long. The CDR3 DNA reads as TGTGCCAGCATCAATACGGTGGAGGGCGAGTTCTTC. Translating gives CASINTVEGEFF.

The chain is built from TRBV4-1 and TRBJ2-2; 10 nucleotides line up with TRBD2. Trimming removed 1 base from V and 7 bases from J; junction bases left unmatched: 9. The CDR3 length is 17 residues. Per the germline V gene, CDR1 is MGHRA and CDR2 is YSYEKL. CDR3 coding DNA: TGCGCCAGCAGCCAAGTCTGGAGCGGGAGGGTGAGCGGGGAGCTGTTTTTT. Protein product: CASSQVWSGRVSGELFF.

This clone was found a few times. CDR3 sequence reads: CAISSTRAGDSNEQFF. The CDR3 bases are TGTGCCATCTCCTCTACTAGGGCGGGAGATTCGAATGAGCAGTTCTTC. The rearrangement links TRBV10-3 to TRBJ2-1; 7 bases match TRBD2. The CDR3 runs to 16 residues. CDR1 is ENHRY and CDR2 is SYGVKD in the germline V gene. V lost 8 bases and J lost 7; bases outside the gene matches: 17.

The gene calls are TRBV2 and TRBJ2-3; perhaps TRBD2 as D (6 bases). V lost 6 bases to trimming and J lost 7 bases, with 17 bases between them. Germline CDR1 and CDR2: SNHLY and FYNNEI. The CDR3 length is 14 residues. The CDR3 coding sequence is TGTGCCAGCAGGCCCCCGGCGGGGATAAATACGCAGTATTTT. This encodes CASRPPAGINTQYF.

The V and J genes are TRBV2 and TRBJ2-5, with D maybe TRBD2 (5 bases). Germline lookup yields CDR1 SNHLY and CDR2 FYNNEI. The CDR3 consists of 13 residues. V gave up 5 bases and J gave up 2 bases, with 9 bases separating them. CDR3 in DNA: TGTGCCAGCAGTAGCGGAGTTCAAGAGACCCAGTACTTC. This gives the protein CASSSGVQETQYF.

The V and J genes are TRBV30 and TRBJ2-2; D is perhaps TRBD1 (6 bases). The CDR3 length is 14 residues. V was clipped by 1 base and J by 3 bases, with 9 bases between them. CDR1 and CDR2 (germline): GTSNPN, SVGIG (reference sequence). The CDR3 coding sequence is TGTGCCTGGAGTGGGGGACATTACACCGGGGAGCTGTTTTTT. It yields the protein CAWSGGHYTGELFF.

The chain recombines TRBV30 with TRBJ1-1; D remains ambiguous. Trimming cost V 1 base and J 2 bases, with 5 bases left between them. Germline CDR1 GTSNPN, CDR2 SVGIG (reference sequence). This CDR3 contains 12 residues. The CDR3 region is CAWSASNTEAFF. DNA for the CDR3: TGTGCCTGGAGTGCGTCCAACACTGAAGCTTTCTTT.

The chain has TRBV10-2 and TRBJ1-2; 7 nucleotides match TRBD1. The CDR3 sequence is 12 residues long. V lost 0 bases to trimming and J lost 8 bases; unmatched junction nucleotides: 0. The germline gives CDR1 WSHSY, CDR2 SAAADI. In DNA form, the CDR3 reads TGCGCCAGCAGTGAGTCGACAGGGGGCTACACCTTC. This sequence encodes CASSESTGGYTF.

V gene TRBV27 combines with J gene TRBJ2-3; TRBD2 is a possible D gene (6 bases). Germline V gene sequence: CDR1 MNHEY, CDR2 SMNVEV (reference sequence). There are 12 residues in the CDR3. The ends were cut back, 4 bases at V and 10 bases at J, with 12 bases in the middle. This CDR3 is CASSSGLSAQYF. The CDR3 region has the DNA TGTGCCAGCAGTTCAGGACTATCAGCGCAGTATTTT.

The chain carries TRBV19 and TRBJ1-5, with D possibly matching TRBD1 (6 bases). Trimming pared 9 bases from V and 0 bases from J, leaving 12 bases between. The germline V gene has CDR1 LNHDA and CDR2 SQIVND (reference sequence). The CDR3 sequence is 14 residues long. The CDR3 protein is CASNDRYSNQPQHF. The CDR3 nucleotides are TGTGCCAGCAACGACAGGTATAGCAATCAGCCCCAGCATTTT. Drawing the rest from reference TRBV19 and TRBJ1-5, the complete variable domain is DGGITQSPKYLFRKEGQNVTLSCEQNLNHDAMYWYRQDPGQGLRLIYYSQIVNDFQKGDIAEGYSVSREKKESFPLTVTSAQKNPTAFYLCASNDRYSNQPQHFGDGTRLSIL.